Here is one T cell receptor (beta chain) with its context. These data originate in a study of immune characterization of retroperitoneal liposarcoma. TCRdb re-analysed the PCR reads in MiXCR, keeping a single row per CDR3 protein. Of approximately 3,100 distinct CDR3 sequences in the sample, roughly half are singletons; the top ten hold around 57%. V lost 5 bases, J lost 2 bases, and 11 bases lay in between. The V gene's germline CDR1 is MNHEY and CDR2 SVGAGI. The CDR3 is made up of 14 amino acids. The V call is TRBV6-5, the J call TRBJ2-3; no clear D. Input material: tumor tissue. This TCR was sampled from a male donor with retroperitoneal liposarcoma. The DNA of the CDR3 is TGTGCCAGCAGTGAAAGGATACACACAGATACGCAGTATTTT. Translated: CASSERIHTDTQYF.